This T cell receptor (beta chain) was sequenced in a study of Ad26.COV2.S vaccination and SARS-CoV-2 variants. Study information: The vaccine Ad26.COV2.S was put into the muscle once, or twice with 56 days between.

The treatment denotes: roughly 20 received Ad26.COV2.S at low or high dose, single or two shots; roughly 5 received placebo; per-sample allocation not given. After the first vaccine or placebo injection, samples were drawn on day 63. V gave up 5 bases and J gave up 6 bases; unmatched junction bases: 6. This CDR3 region has 16 residues. Per the germline V gene, CDR1 is MRHNA and CDR2 is SNTAGT. The data were produced by immunoSEQ multiplex PCR, yet TCRdb's version contains in-frame clones alone and is incomplete. The sample shows roughly 410,000 clones, about 80% of them seen only once. V and J are TRBV6-4 and TRBJ2-3; 15 bases match TRBD2. The source of this sequence is a person aged 18-65 years who received the Ad26.COV2.S COVID-19 vaccine or a placebo. The sequences come from peripheral blood, collected in a trial of Ad26.COV2.S vaccine versus placebo. CDR3 sequence reads: CASSRTSGGAWDTQYF. In DNA, the CDR3 is TGTGCCAGCAGTCGGACTAGCGGGGGGGCATGGGATACGCAGTATTTT.